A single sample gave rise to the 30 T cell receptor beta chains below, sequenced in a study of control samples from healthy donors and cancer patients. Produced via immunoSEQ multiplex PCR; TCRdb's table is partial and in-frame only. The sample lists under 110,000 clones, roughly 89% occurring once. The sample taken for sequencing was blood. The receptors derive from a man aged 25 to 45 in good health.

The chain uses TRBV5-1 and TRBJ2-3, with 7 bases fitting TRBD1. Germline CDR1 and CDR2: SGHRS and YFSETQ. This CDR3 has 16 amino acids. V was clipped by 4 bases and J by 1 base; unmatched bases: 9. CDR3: CASSGRDSRGTDTQYF. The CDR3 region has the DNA TGCGCCAGCAGCGGAAGGGACAGTCGTGGCACAGATACGCAGTATTTT.

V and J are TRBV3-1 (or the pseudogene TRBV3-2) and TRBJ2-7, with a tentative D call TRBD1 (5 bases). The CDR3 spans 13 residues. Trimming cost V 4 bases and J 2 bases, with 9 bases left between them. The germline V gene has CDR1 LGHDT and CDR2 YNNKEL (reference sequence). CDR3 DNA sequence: TGTGCCAGCAGCCGGGGCGGAGCCTACGAGCAGTACTTC. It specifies CASSRGGAYEQYF.

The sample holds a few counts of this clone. CDR3: CASSIRMGGSQPQHF. In nucleotides, the CDR3 is TGTGCCAGTAGTATAAGAATGGGGGGAAGCCAGCCCCAGCATTTT. V and J are TRBV19 and TRBJ1-5, with TRBD1 as a possible D gene (5 bases). CDR1 LNHDA and CDR2 SQIVND come from the germline V gene (reference sequence). The germline V and J ends were trimmed by 2 bases and 7 bases, with 15 bases remaining between them. CDR3 length: 15 amino acids. Using reference TRBV19 and TRBJ1-5 for the parts outside the CDR3, the full variable domain is DGGITQSPKYLFRKEGQNVTLSCEQNLNHDAMYWYRQDPGQGLRLIYYSQIVNDFQKGDIAEGYSVSREKKESFPLTVTSAQKNPTAFYLCASSIRMGGSQPQHFGDGTRLSIL.

The CDR3 reads CASRQPGQGSDTQYF. The CDR3 DNA is TGTGCCAGCAGACAACCGGGACAGGGGTCAGATACGCAGTATTTT. The V gene is TRBV11-2, the J gene TRBJ2-3; 10 nucleotides align to TRBD1. From germline, CDR1 is SGHAT and CDR2 FQNNGV. This CDR3 region has 15 residues. Losses at the gene ends were 6 bases for V and 4 bases for J; bases not matched to a gene: 7. Variable domain in full (rest from reference TRBV11-2 and TRBJ2-3): EAGVAQSPRYKIIEKRQSVAFWCNPISGHATLYWYQQILGQGPKLLIQFQNNGVVDDSQLPKDRFSAERLKGVDSTLKIQPAKLEDSAVYLCASRQPGQGSDTQYFGPGTRLTVL.

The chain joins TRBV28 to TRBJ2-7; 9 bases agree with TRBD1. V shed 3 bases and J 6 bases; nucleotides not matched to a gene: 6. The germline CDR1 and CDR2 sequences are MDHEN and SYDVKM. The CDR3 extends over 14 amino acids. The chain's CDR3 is CASSFGTGSFEQYF. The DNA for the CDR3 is TGTGCCAGCAGTTTTGGGACAGGGTCTTTCGAGCAGTACTTC.

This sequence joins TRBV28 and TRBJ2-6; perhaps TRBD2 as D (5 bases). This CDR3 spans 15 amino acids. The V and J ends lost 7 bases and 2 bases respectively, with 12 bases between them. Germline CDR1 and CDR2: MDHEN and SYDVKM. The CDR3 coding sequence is TGTGCCAGCAACCCCAACGGGGCTGGGGCCAACGTCCTGACTTTC. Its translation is CASNPNGAGANVLTF. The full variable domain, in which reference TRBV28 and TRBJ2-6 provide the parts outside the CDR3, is DVKVTQSSRYLVKRTGEKVFLECVQDMDHENMFWYRQDPGLGLRLIYFSYDVKMKEKGDIPEGYSVSREKKERFSLILESASTNQTSMYLCASNPNGAGANVLTFGAGSRLTVL.

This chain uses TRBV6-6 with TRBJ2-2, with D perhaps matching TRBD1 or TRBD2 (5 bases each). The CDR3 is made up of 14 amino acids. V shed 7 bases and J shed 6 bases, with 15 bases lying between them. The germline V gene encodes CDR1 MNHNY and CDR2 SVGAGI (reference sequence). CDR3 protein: CASTGTPFAGELFF. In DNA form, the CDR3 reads TGTGCCAGCACCGGGACCCCTTTTGCCGGGGAGCTGTTTTTT.

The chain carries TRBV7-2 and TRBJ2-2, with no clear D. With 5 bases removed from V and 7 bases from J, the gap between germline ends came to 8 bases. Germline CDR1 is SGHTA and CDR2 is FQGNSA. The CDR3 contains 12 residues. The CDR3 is CASSPTLGELFF. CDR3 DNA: TGTGCCAGCAGCCCAACTCTCGGGGAGCTGTTTTTT.

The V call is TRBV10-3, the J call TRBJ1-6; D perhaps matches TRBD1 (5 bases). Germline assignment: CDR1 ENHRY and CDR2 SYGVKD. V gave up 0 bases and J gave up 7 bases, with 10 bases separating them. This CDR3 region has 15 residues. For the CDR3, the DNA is TGTGCCATCAGTGAGTCCTACAGGCCCAATTCACCCCTCCACTTT. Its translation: CAISESYRPNSPLHF.

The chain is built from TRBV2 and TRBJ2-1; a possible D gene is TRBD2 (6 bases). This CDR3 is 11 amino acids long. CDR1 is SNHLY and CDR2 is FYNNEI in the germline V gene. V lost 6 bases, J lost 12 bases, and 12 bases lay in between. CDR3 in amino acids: CASRGLARQFF. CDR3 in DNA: TGTGCCAGCAGGGGGCTAGCGAGGCAGTTCTTC. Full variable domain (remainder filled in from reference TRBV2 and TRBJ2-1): EPEVTQTPSHQVTQMGQEVILRCVPISNHLYFYWYRQILGQKVEFLVSFYNNEISEKSEIFDDQFSVERPDGSNFTLKIRSTKLEDSAMYFCASRGLARQFFGPGTRLTVL.

The DNA for the CDR3 is TGTGCCAGCAGGGCCGGCGCTGAAGCTTTCTTT. As protein: CASRAGAEAFF. The V and J genes are TRBV15 and TRBJ1-1; D is perhaps TRBD1 (5 bases). This CDR3 spans 11 amino acids. Germline loops: CDR1 LNHNV, CDR2 YYDKDF (reference sequence). Trimming shortened V by 10 bases and J by 6 bases, and 12 bases separated the two germline ends.

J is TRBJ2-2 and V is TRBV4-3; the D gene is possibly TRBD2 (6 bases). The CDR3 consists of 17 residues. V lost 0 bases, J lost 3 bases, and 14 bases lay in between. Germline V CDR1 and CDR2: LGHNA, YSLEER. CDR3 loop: CASSQDWGVRDTGELFF. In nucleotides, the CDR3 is TGCGCCAGCAGCCAAGATTGGGGGGTAAGGGACACCGGGGAGCTGTTTTTT.

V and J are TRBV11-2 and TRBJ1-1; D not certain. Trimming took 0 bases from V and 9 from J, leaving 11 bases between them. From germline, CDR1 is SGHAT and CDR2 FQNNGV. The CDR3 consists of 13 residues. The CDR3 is CASSLERRVKAFF. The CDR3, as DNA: TGTGCCAGCAGCTTAGAGAGGCGAGTTAAAGCTTTCTTT.

CDR3 nucleotide sequence: TGTGCCTGGAGTGTAAAGAGGGGGACCCAGTACTTC. It yields the protein CAWSVKRGTQYF. The J gene is TRBJ2-5, the V gene TRBV30; the D call may be TRBD1 or TRBD2 (5 bases each). V was shortened by 0 bases and J by 7 bases, with 9 bases between the two germline ends. The germline V gene encodes CDR1 GTSNPN and CDR2 SVGIG (reference sequence). CDR3 length: 12 residues.

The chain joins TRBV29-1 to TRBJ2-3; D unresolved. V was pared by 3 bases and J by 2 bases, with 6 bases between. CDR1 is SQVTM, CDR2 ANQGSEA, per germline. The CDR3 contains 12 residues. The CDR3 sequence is CSVEDLTDTQYF. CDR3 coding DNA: TGCAGCGTTGAGGACCTCACAGATACGCAGTATTTT.

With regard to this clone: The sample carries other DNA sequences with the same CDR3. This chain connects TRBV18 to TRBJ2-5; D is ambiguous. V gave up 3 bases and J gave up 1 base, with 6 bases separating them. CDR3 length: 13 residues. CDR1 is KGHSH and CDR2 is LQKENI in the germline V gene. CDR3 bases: TGTGCCAGCTCACCGGGCCTCCAAGAGACCCAGTACTTC. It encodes CASSPGLQETQYF.

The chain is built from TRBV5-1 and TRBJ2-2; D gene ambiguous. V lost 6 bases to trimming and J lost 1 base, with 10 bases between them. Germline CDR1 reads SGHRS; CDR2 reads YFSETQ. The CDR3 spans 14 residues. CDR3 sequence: CASIGLWNTGELFF. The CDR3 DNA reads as TGCGCCAGCATCGGTCTCTGGAACACCGGGGAGCTGTTTTTT.

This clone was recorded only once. CDR3 bases: TGTGCCAGCAGCTCGGTCGCGGCAAAAGAGACCCAGTACTTC. It specifies CASSSVAAKETQYF. The chain recombines TRBV7-2 with TRBJ2-5; D is unresolved. The CDR3 is made up of 14 amino acids. V was shortened by 4 bases and J by 3 bases, with 12 bases between the two germline ends. The germline CDR1 and CDR2 sequences are SGHTA and FQGNSA.

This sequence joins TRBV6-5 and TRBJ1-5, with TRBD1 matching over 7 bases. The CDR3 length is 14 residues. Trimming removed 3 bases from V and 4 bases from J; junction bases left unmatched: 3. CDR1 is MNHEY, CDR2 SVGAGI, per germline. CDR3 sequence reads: CASSYNRGNQPQHF. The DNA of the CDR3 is TGTGCCAGCAGTTATAACAGGGGAAATCAGCCCCAGCATTTT.

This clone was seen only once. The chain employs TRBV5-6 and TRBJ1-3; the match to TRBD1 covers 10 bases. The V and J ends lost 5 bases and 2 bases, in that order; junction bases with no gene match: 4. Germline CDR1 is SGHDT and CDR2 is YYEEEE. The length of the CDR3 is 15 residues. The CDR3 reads CASRHDRGPGNTIYF. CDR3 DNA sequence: TGTGCCAGCAGGCATGACAGGGGGCCTGGAAACACCATATATTTT.

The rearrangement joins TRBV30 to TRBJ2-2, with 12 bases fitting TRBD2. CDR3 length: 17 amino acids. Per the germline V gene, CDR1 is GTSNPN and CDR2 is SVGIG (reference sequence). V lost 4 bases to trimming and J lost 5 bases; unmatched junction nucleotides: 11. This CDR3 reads CAWMRLAGGPSTGELFF. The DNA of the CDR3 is TGTGCCTGGATGCGGCTAGCGGGAGGGCCCTCGACCGGGGAGCTGTTTTTT.

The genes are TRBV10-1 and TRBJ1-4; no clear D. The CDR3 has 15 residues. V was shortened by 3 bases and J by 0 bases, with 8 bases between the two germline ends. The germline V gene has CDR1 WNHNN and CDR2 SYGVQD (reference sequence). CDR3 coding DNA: TGCGCCAGCAGTGAAGGTTCTTCAACTAATGAAAAACTGTTTTTT. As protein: CASSEGSSTNEKLFF.

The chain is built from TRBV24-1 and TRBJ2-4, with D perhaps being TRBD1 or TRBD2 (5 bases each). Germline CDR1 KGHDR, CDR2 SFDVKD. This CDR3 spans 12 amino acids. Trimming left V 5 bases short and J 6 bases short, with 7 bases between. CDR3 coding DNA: TGTGCCACCAGTGCCGGGACAAACATTCAGTACTTC. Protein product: CATSAGTNIQYF.

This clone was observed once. In DNA, the CDR3 is TGTGCCAGCAGCGCAGGGACTAGCGGGAAAGAGACCCAGTACTTC. Its protein is CASSAGTSGKETQYF. The V call is TRBV5-4, the J call TRBJ2-5, with 13 bases matching TRBD2. CDR3 length equals 15 residues. J gave up 3 bases and V 4 bases, and 3 bases lay outside the gene matches. Germline V gene lookup returns CDR1 SGHNT and CDR2 YYREEE (reference sequence).

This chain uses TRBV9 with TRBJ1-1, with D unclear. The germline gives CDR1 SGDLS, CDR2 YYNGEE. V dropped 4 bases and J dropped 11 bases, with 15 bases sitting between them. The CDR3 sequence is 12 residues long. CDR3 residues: CASSPPGPAAFF. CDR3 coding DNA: TGTGCCAGCAGCCCCCCCGGTCCTGCCGCTTTCTTT.

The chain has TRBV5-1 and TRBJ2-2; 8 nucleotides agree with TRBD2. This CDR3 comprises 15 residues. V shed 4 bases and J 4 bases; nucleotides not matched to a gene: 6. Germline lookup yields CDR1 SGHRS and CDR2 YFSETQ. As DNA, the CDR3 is TGCGCCAGCAGCGATAGCGGGGACCCCACCGGGGAGCTGTTTTTT. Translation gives CASSDSGDPTGELFF.

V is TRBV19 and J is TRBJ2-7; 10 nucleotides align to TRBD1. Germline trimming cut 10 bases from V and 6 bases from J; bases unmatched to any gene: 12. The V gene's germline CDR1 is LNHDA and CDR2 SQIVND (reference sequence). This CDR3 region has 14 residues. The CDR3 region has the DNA TGTGCCACAAGTACGGGACAGGGGTTGAGCGAGCAGTACTTC. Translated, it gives CATSTGQGLSEQYF.

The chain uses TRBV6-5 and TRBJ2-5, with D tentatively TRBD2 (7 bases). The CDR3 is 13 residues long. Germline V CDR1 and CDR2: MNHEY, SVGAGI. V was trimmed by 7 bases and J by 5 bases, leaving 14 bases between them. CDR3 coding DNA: TGTGCCAGCACTGGGGGGAGGGGGGAGACCCAGTACTTC. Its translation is CASTGGRGETQYF.

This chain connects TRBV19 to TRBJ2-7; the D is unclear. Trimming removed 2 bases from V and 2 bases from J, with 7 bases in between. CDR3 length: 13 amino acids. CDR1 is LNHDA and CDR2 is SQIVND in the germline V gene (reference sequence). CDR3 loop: CASSIHPPYEQYF. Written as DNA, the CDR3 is TGTGCCAGTAGTATACATCCTCCCTACGAGCAGTACTTC.

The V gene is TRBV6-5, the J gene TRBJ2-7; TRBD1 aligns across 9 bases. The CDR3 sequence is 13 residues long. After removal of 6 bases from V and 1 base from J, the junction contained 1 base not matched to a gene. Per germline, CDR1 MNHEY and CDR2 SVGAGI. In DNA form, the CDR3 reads TGTGCCAGCAGGGGGACAGGGTCCTACGAGCAGTACGTC. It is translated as CASRGTGSYEQYV.